The present entry profiles one T cell receptor beta chain with its context. Germline lookup yields CDR1 SEHNR and CDR2 FQNEAQ (reference sequence). The CDR3 extends over 13 amino acids. Trimming took 4 bases from V and 4 from J, leaving 7 bases between them. The sample belongs to a study of blood T cell repertoires in COVID-19. The overall study: The United States, Italy and Spain provided the acute and convalescent COVID-19 samples.

The assay was immunoSEQ multiplex PCR, and TCRdb's table has in-frame clones only and misses some. The data show approximately 170,000 clones, more than 85% seen once. Source material: peripheral blood. The V gene is TRBV7-9, the J gene TRBJ1-4; D not certain. This TCR came from a woman older than 75 in a cohort sampled during active or convalescent COVID-19. The CDR3 nucleotides are TGTGCCAGCAGCTCACAGAATAATGAAAAACTGTTTTTT. Residues: CASSSQNNEKLFF.